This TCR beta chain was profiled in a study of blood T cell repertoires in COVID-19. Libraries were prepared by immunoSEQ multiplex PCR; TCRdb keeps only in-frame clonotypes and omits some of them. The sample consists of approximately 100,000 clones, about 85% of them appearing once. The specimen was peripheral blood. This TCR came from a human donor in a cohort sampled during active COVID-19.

CDR3 nucleotides: TGTGCCAGCACAACCCAGGGGGCCTACAATGAGCAGTTCTTC. Translation gives CASTTQGAYNEQFF. The chain couples TRBV6-5 to TRBJ2-1; TRBD1 aligns across 7 bases. From germline, CDR1 is MNHEY and CDR2 SVGAGI. This CDR3 spans 14 amino acids. The V segment lost 7 bases and the J segment 2 bases; nucleotides outside the gene matches: 5.